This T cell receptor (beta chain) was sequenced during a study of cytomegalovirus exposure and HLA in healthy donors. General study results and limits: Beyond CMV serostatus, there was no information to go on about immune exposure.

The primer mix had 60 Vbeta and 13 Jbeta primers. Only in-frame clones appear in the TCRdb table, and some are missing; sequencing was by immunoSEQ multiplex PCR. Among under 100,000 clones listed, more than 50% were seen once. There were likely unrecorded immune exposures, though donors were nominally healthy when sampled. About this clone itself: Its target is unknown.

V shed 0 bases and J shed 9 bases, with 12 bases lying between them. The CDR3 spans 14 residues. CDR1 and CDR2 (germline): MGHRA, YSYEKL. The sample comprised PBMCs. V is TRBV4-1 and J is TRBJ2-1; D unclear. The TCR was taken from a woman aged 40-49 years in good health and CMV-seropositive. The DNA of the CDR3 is TGCGCCAGCAGCCAAGATGTTCTCCGCGGTGAGCAGTTCTTC. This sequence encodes CASSQDVLRGEQFF.